Listed below are T cell receptor beta chains from one sample, sequenced in a study of OX40 agonist ivuxolimab in advanced cancers. TCRdb's table, derived via immunoSEQ multiplex PCR, lists solely in-frame clones and lacks some. This table holds 75,000 to 100,000 clones, about 89% found once. The sequences come from CD4+ or CD8+ T cells sorted from blood, collected in a trial of the OX40 agonist ivuxolimab. The receptors were gathered from an adult with an advanced solid tumor such as melanoma, head and neck, liver or kidney cancer. The CDR3 runs from the conserved cysteine through the conserved F or W. A D gene is named only where the DNA matches it firmly. Clone size is stated in some rows and not others, as once, few, many or a class when expanded.

TRBV2	TRBJ1-5	few	.	TGTGCCAGCAGGGTCAGAAATCAGCCCCAGCATTTT	CASRVRNQPQHF
TRBV4-1	TRBJ2-7	once	.	TGCGCCAGCAGCCAAGGGGTGGGGGCCCGTTCCTACGAGCAGTACTTC	CASSQGVGARSYEQYF
TRBV6-1	TRBJ1-6	few	.	TGTGCCAGCAGGACCAGACAGCCTAATTCACCCCTCCACTTT	CASRTRQPNSPLHF
TRBV5-1	TRBJ2-7	.	.	TGCGCCAGCAGCCAGTCTTGGGCCTCCTACGAGCAGTACTTC	CASSQSWASYEQYF
TRBV10-3	TRBJ2-1	few	.	TGTGCCACTCTACAACCGATCAGCTCCTACAATGAGCAGTTCTTC	CATLQPISSYNEQFF
TRBV5-1	TRBJ2-7	.	.	TGCGCCAGCAGCTTGGTTACAGGGAAGGAGGACGAGCAGTACTTC	CASSLVTGKEDEQYF
TRBV5-1	TRBJ2-3	.	.	TGCGCCAGCAGCTTGAGTGACAGTCCGGAAGGTACGCAGTATTTT	CASSLSDSPEGTQYF
TRBV18	TRBJ1-6	.	.	TGTGCCAGCTCACCTCCGGGAGGCTCCTATAATTCACCCCTCCACTTT	CASSPPGGSYNSPLHF
TRBV5-1	TRBJ2-3	.	.	TGCGCCAGCAGGAGGTCGGGATCCACAGATACGCAGTATTTT	CASRRSGSTDTQYF
TRBV6-4	TRBJ2-1	.	.	TGTGCCAGCAGTGACCTTGTACAGCTCGCGGGCAATGAGCAGTTCTTC	CASSDLVQLAGNEQFF
TRBV5-1	TRBJ2-5	few	.	TGCGCCAGCAGCTTGTACGGTGGGGAGACCCAGTACTTC	CASSLYGGETQYF
TRBV9	TRBJ1-6	.	.	TGTGCCAGCAGCGCCGGTGCTGGCTCCTATAATTCACCCCTCCACTTT	CASSAGAGSYNSPLHF
TRBV7-3	TRBJ2-1	.	.	TGTGCCAGCAGCTTATTTCGGGACAATGAGCAGTTCTTC	CASSLFRDNEQFF
TRBV21-1	TRBJ2-7	.	.	TGTGCCAGCACGAGGACAGGGCCCCCTAGGGAGCAGTACTTC	CASTRTGPPREQYF
TRBV27	TRBJ2-1	.	TRBD2	TGTGCCAGCAGTTTATCTCCAAGGACTAGCGGGAGTTTAGTCAATGAGCAGTTCTTC	CASSLSPRTSGSLVNEQFF
TRBV5-1	TRBJ1-2	.	.	TGCGCCAGCAGCTTGGCCGCGGAGGGGAGCGGCTACACCTTC	CASSLAAEGSGYTF
TRBV19	TRBJ1-2	.	.	TGTGCCAGTAGTATGAGGGGCCAGGGGAACTATGGCTACACCTTC	CASSMRGQGNYGYTF
TRBV10-3	TRBJ2-3	.	.	TGTGCCATCAGTGAGGTTTTCCGCGTGGGAGATACGCAGTATTTT	CAISEVFRVGDTQYF
TRBV4-1	TRBJ2-5	once	.	TGCGCCAGCAGCCAACTACTCGGGGAGACCCAGTACTTC	CASSQLLGETQYF
TRBV6-5	TRBJ2-7	.	.	TGTGCCAGCAGTTACGTGGGCAGGGGCGACTACGAGCAGTACTTC	CASSYVGRGDYEQYF
TRBV27	TRBJ1-2	.	.	TGTGCCAGCAGTTTTTTATCAGGGCATTCCCCTAACTATGGCTACACCTTC	CASSFLSGHSPNYGYTF
TRBV11-1	TRBJ2-7	.	.	TGTGCCAGCAGCTTAGGTGGGAGATCCTACGAGCAGTACTTC	CASSLGGRSYEQYF
TRBV9	TRBJ1-1	.	.	TGTGCCAGCACCTTAGGGACACATGGGGACACTGAAGCTTTCTTT	CASTLGTHGDTEAFF
TRBV2	TRBJ2-5	.	.	TGTGCCGTAGGTGGGGGGGAGACCCAGTACTTC	CAVGGGETQYF
TRBV7-2	TRBJ2-1	.	TRBD2	TGTGCCAGCAGCTTAGGGTCTAGCGGGGGGGCCGTTGAGCAGTTCTTC	CASSLGSSGGAVEQFF
TRBV11-2	TRBJ2-4	.	.	TGTGCCAGCAGCTCTTCGGGGAGCTTGAACATTCAGTACTTC	CASSSSGSLNIQYF
TRBV2	TRBJ2-3	.	TRBD2	TGTGCCAGTACTTTGGGACTAGCGGGGCTCACAGATACGCAGTATTTT	CASTLGLAGLTDTQYF
TRBV11-3	TRBJ1-1	.	TRBD1	TGTGCCAGCAGCCAGGGGGCGGACACTGAAGCTTTCTTT	CASSQGADTEAFF